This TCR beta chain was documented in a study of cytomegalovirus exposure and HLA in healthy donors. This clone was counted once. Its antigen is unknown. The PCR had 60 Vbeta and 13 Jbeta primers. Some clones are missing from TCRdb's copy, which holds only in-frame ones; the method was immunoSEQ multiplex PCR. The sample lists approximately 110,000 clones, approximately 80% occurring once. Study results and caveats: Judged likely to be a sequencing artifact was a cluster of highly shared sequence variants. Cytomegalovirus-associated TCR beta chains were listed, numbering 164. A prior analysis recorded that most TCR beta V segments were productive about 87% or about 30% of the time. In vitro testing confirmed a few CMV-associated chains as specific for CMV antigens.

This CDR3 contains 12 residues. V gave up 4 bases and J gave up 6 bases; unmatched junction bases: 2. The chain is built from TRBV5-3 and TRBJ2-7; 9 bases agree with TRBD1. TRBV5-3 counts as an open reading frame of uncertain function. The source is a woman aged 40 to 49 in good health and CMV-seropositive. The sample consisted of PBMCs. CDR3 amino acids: CARSQTGGEQYF. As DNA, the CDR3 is TGTGCCAGAAGCCAGACAGGGGGCGAGCAGTACTTC.